This TCR beta chain appears in the sequencing data of a study of graft-versus-host responses after intestinal transplantation. Clones were sequenced by immunoSEQ multiplex PCR, and TCRdb holds only the in-frame ones, with some missing. This repertoire shows roughly 90,000 clones, roughly 90% found once; its top ten account for roughly 0.28%. The V gene lost 4 bases and the J gene lost 8 bases, with 23 bases spanning the gap. Germline assignment: CDR1 MRHNA and CDR2 SNTAGT. The CDR3 consists of 16 residues. Points on this clone: No antigen is known for it.

The gene calls are TRBV6-4 and TRBJ1-2; D is possibly TRBD1 (5 bases). This clonotype was obtained from a human donor who was the organ donor for an intestinal transplant. The material was unstimulated CD4+ T cells sorted from spleen or lymph node cells, obtained before transplant. Here the CDR3 reads CASSVNIGALGGGYTF. Here the CDR3 DNA reads TGTGCCAGCAGTGTTAACATCGGAGCGCTCGGGGGAGGCTACACCTTC.